The 30 T cell receptor beta chains listed next were all sequenced from one sample in a study of shared clonotypes between healthy human individuals. Sequencing used immunoSEQ multiplex PCR; TCRdb keeps in-frame clones, though not all of them. The sample holds about 2,500,000 clones, more than 90% seen once. What was sequenced was naive CD4+ T cells sorted from blood. Subset indicated: CD45RA+ positively selected. The receptors were sampled from a man aged 18-30 years in good health.

The CDR3 coding sequence is TGTGCCAGCAGCTTATCCCATCAGCCCCAGCATTTT. Translated, it gives CASSLSHQPQHF. The chain recombines TRBV7-8 with TRBJ1-5, with unresolved D. Germline assignment: CDR1 SGHVS and CDR2 FQNEAQ. There are 12 residues in the CDR3. Trimming removed 2 bases from V and 5 bases from J, with 4 bases in between. Using reference TRBV7-8 and TRBJ1-5 for the parts outside the CDR3, the full variable domain is GAGVSQSPRYKVAKRGQDVALRCDPISGHVSLFWYQQALGQGPEFLTYFQNEAQLDKSGLPSDRFFAERPEGSVSTLKIQRTQQEDSAVYLCASSLSHQPQHFGDGTRLSIL.

The chain links TRBV7-2 to TRBJ2-3; the match to TRBD2 covers 13 bases. V shed 2 bases, J shed 1 base, and the junction held 6 bases outside the gene matches. This CDR3 contains 18 residues. Germline CDR1 and CDR2: SGHTA and FQGNSA. The chain's CDR3 is CASSLTMGLAGRTDTQYF. In DNA form, the CDR3 reads TGTGCCAGCAGCTTAACTATGGGACTAGCGGGGCGCACAGATACGCAGTATTTT.

The chain links TRBV5-1 to TRBJ1-1; a possible D gene is TRBD1 (6 bases). Germline V gene lookup returns CDR1 SGHRS and CDR2 YFSETQ. Trimming stripped 2 bases from V and 1 base from J, with 15 bases between. The CDR3 has 16 residues. CDR3 bases: TGCGCCAGCAGCTTCCCACCCGGGACACAGAACACTGAAGCTTTCTTT. Protein: CASSFPPGTQNTEAFF.

The chain links TRBV18 to TRBJ1-1; a possible D gene is TRBD1 (5 bases). Germline CDR1 and CDR2: KGHSH and LQKENI. The CDR3 extends over 13 amino acids. V dropped 0 bases and J dropped 7 bases, with 9 bases sitting between them. This CDR3 reads CASSPPGVGEAFF. The CDR3 DNA sequence: TGTGCCAGCTCACCACCGGGGGTTGGTGAAGCTTTCTTT. The complete variable domain, with remaining parts taken from reference TRBV18 and TRBJ1-1, reads NAGVMQNPRHLVRRRGQEARLRCSPMKGHSHVYWYRQLPEEGLKFMVYLQKENIIDESGMPKERFSAEFPKEGPSILRIQQVVRGDSAAYFCASSPPGVGEAFFGQGTRLTVV.

This clone has more than one count but fewer than ten. V and J are TRBV9 and TRBJ1-4, with TRBD1 as a possible D gene (6 bases). Per germline, CDR1 SGDLS and CDR2 YYNGEE. The CDR3 totals 14 residues. V lost 0 bases and J lost 10, with 13 bases in between. The CDR3 DNA follows: TGTGCCAGCAGCGTAGGGGGAATAGGGGGAAAACTGTTTTTT. Its translation is CASSVGGIGGKLFF.

The chain uses TRBV29-1 and TRBJ2-7, with 9 bases that match TRBD2. Unmatched junction bases numbered 7, after V lost 7 bases and J lost 3 bases. The CDR3 totals 13 residues. In germline, CDR1 is SQVTM, CDR2 ANQGSEA. In DNA, the CDR3 is TGCAGCGCGGAGACTAGCGGATACTACGAGCAGTACTTC. The encoded protein is CSAETSGYYEQYF.

V is TRBV5-6 and J is TRBJ2-7; 11 bases agree with TRBD1. Germline lookup yields CDR1 SGHDT and CDR2 YYEEEE. The CDR3 has 14 residues. Germline trimming cut 4 bases from V and 3 bases from J; bases unmatched to any gene: 3. Here the CDR3 DNA reads TGTGCCAGCAGCGGGGACAGGGGGTACTACGAGCAGTACTTC. This translates into CASSGDRGYYEQYF. Combining the CDR3 with reference TRBV5-6 and TRBJ2-7 gives the whole variable domain DAGVTQSPTHLIKTRGQQVTLRCSPKSGHDTVSWYQQALGQGPQFIFQYYEEEERQRGNFPDRFSGHQFPNYSSELNVNALLLGDSALYLCASSGDRGYYEQYFGPGTRLTVT.

The chain couples TRBV5-8 to TRBJ2-5; D is ambiguous. V was shortened by 0 bases and J by 5 bases, with 17 bases between the two germline ends. The germline gives CDR1 SGHTS, CDR2 YDEGEE. The CDR3 covers 16 residues. As DNA, the CDR3 is TGTGCCAGCAGCTTGGGGGCAGCACCGAAAGGGGAGACCCAGTACTTC. Translation: CASSLGAAPKGETQYF.

The CDR3 DNA sequence: TGTGCCAGCAGGAAACTAGAAAAACTGTTTTTT. This translates into CASRKLEKLFF. The rearrangement joins TRBV6-5 to TRBJ1-4; D gene unclear. Trimming left V 6 bases short and J 8 bases short, with 7 bases between. The length of the CDR3 is 11 residues. Germline values: CDR1 MNHEY, CDR2 SVGAGI.

CDR3 in amino acids: CAISEGLAGAYQRDTQYF. The CDR3 DNA reads TGTGCCATCAGTGAGGGACTAGCGGGGGCATACCAAAGGGATACGCAGTATTTT. The J gene is TRBJ2-3, the V gene TRBV10-3; 13 bases agree with TRBD2. V was clipped by 2 bases and J by 6 bases; unmatched bases: 11. This CDR3 has 18 amino acids. Germline loops: CDR1 ENHRY, CDR2 SYGVKD.

J is TRBJ2-7 and V is TRBV4-2; 7 bases map to TRBD1. The length of the CDR3 is 16 residues. V shed 0 bases and J 3 bases; nucleotides not matched to a gene: 8. Germline CDR1 is LGHNA and CDR2 is YNFKEQ. CDR3 DNA: TGTGCCAGCAGCCAAGACCCGGGACAGCTCATCTACGAGCAGTACTTC. It specifies CASSQDPGQLIYEQYF.

The chain employs TRBV9 and TRBJ2-1, with D uncertain. Looked up from germline, CDR1 is SGDLS and CDR2 is YYNGEE. The V end was cut by 0 bases, the J end by 8 bases, with 9 bases between. The CDR3 covers 13 residues. CDR3 sequence reads: CASSVGEVHEQFF. DNA for the CDR3: TGTGCCAGCAGCGTAGGCGAGGTCCATGAGCAGTTCTTC.

The chain combines TRBV12-5 with TRBJ2-7; 8 bases are a match to TRBD2. The CDR3 contains 14 residues. The germline gives CDR1 LGHNT, CDR2 FRNRAP. J lost 6 bases, V lost 3 bases, and 7 bases had no gene match. The CDR3 sequence is CASGFARGGAEQYF. The CDR3 DNA sequence: TGTGCTAGTGGTTTTGCCCGGGGGGGGGCCGAGCAGTACTTC.

The genes are TRBV10-1 and TRBJ2-3; 9 nucleotides match TRBD2. The V gene's germline CDR1 is WNHNN and CDR2 SYGVQD (reference sequence). CDR3 length: 14 residues. J was trimmed by 7 bases and V by 3 bases; bases with no gene match: 5. The CDR3 DNA reads as TGCGCCAGCAGTGAAGGGCTAGCGGGATATACGCAGTATTTT. Residues: CASSEGLAGYTQYF.

The genes are TRBV18 and TRBJ2-2; TRBD2 matches at 8 bases. V trimming: 4 bases; J trimming: 3 bases; junction bases outside the gene matches: 7. The germline CDR1 and CDR2 sequences are KGHSH and LQKENI. The CDR3 totals 16 residues. In DNA form, the CDR3 reads TGTGCCAGCTCACGACTCCCGGGAGGGGACACCGGGGAGCTGTTTTTT. It translates to CASSRLPGGDTGELFF. Drawing the rest from reference TRBV18 and TRBJ2-2, the complete variable domain is NAGVMQNPRHLVRRRGQEARLRCSPMKGHSHVYWYRQLPEEGLKFMVYLQKENIIDESGMPKERFSAEFPKEGPSILRIQQVVRGDSAAYFCASSRLPGGDTGELFFGEGSRLTVL.

This clone was counted once. In the same sample, other DNA sequences code for this CDR3. The gene calls are TRBV4-1 and TRBJ1-5; D unresolved. V lost 1 base, J lost 0 bases, and 7 bases lay in between. Looked up from germline, CDR1 is MGHRA and CDR2 is YSYEKL. CDR3 length: 15 residues. CDR3 region: CASSQGTYSNQPQHF. CDR3 DNA sequence: TGCGCCAGCAGCCAAGGAACTTATAGCAATCAGCCCCAGCATTTT.

The J gene is TRBJ1-4, the V gene TRBV28; a possible D gene is TRBD1 (5 bases). The CDR3 spans 13 residues. Trimming removed 11 bases from V and 0 bases from J, with 10 bases in between. Germline assignment: CDR1 MDHEN and CDR2 SYDVKM. CDR3 region: CAWGGTTNEKLFF. CDR3 bases: TGTGCCTGGGGGGGGACAACTAATGAAAAACTGTTTTTT.

The chain links TRBV7-2 to TRBJ2-1; perhaps TRBD2 as D (6 bases). The ends were cut back, 3 bases at V and 4 bases at J, with 7 bases in the middle. This CDR3 is 13 amino acids long. Germline loops: CDR1 SGHTA, CDR2 FQGNSA. The CDR3 coding sequence is TGTGCCAGCAGCTTGCTAGCGTACAATGAGCAGTTCTTC. Translation gives CASSLLAYNEQFF.

The gene calls are TRBV7-2 and TRBJ1-3, with D possibly matching TRBD1 (6 bases). Germline lookup yields CDR1 SGHTA and CDR2 FQGNSA. Trimming removed 3 bases from V and 1 base from J, with 10 bases in between. The CDR3 length is 15 residues. In nucleotides, the CDR3 is TGTGCCAGCAGCTTCGGACAGTTTTCTGGAAACACCATATATTTT. This gives the protein CASSFGQFSGNTIYF.

This clone has only one observation. The chain couples TRBV11-2 to TRBJ1-2; D not resolved. Germline CDR1 is SGHAT and CDR2 is FQNNGV. Trimming left V 5 bases short and J 6 bases short, with 19 bases between. The CDR3 runs to 15 residues. Here the CDR3 DNA reads TGTGCCAGCAGCCCCGTAACCGGACGGAGGGATGGCTACACCTTC. Encoded protein: CASSPVTGRRDGYTF.

The chain carries TRBV28 and TRBJ1-1; D is ambiguous. V was trimmed by 2 bases and J by 4 bases, leaving 14 bases between them. CDR1 is MDHEN, CDR2 SYDVKM, per germline. The CDR3 is 15 amino acids. Written as DNA, the CDR3 is TGTGCCAGCAGTTTACCCTCCGGGTTCGGCACTGAAGCTTTCTTT. It translates to CASSLPSGFGTEAFF.

This chain uses TRBV30 with TRBJ1-3, with 10 bases identical to TRBD1. V shed 4 bases, J shed 0 bases, and the junction held 6 bases outside the gene matches. CDR3 size: 16 residues. CDR1 is GTSNPN and CDR2 is SVGIG in the germline V gene (reference sequence). CDR3 sequence (DNA): TGTGCCTGGACTCGGACAGGGGGAGTCTCTGGAAACACCATATATTTT. Its protein product is CAWTRTGGVSGNTIYF.

This rearrangement joins TRBV5-1 to TRBJ2-5; the D gene is possibly TRBD1 (5 bases). Germline V CDR1 and CDR2: SGHRS, YFSETQ. The V end lost 1 base, the J end lost 2 bases, and 9 bases lay between the germline ends. This CDR3 region has 14 residues. The CDR3: CASSLMRQQETQYF. The CDR3 DNA follows: TGCGCCAGCAGCTTGATGAGACAGCAAGAGACCCAGTACTTC.

V is TRBV18 and J is TRBJ2-7, with D tentatively TRBD1 (7 bases). V lost 5 bases to trimming and J lost 0 bases, with 17 bases between them. This CDR3 is 16 amino acids long. CDR1 KGHSH and CDR2 LQKENI come from the germline V gene. The DNA of the CDR3 is TGTGCCAGCTCAGGAGGGACAGATTCACCCTCCTACGAGCAGTACTTC. This encodes CASSGGTDSPSYEQYF. Filled out from reference TRBV18 and TRBJ2-7, the complete variable domain reads NAGVMQNPRHLVRRRGQEARLRCSPMKGHSHVYWYRQLPEEGLKFMVYLQKENIIDESGMPKERFSAEFPKEGPSILRIQQVVRGDSAAYFCASSGGTDSPSYEQYFGPGTRLTVT.

This clone is a singleton in its sample. V gene TRBV29-1 combines with J gene TRBJ2-5, with D tentatively TRBD1 (6 bases). CDR1 is SQVTM, CDR2 ANQGSEA, per germline. Between the trimmed V and J ends, which lost 5 bases and 2 bases, there was a span of 15 bases. This CDR3 has 14 residues. Written as DNA, the CDR3 is TGCAGCGTTCCAGGGGCAAACAGTCAAGAGACCCAGTACTTC. It encodes CSVPGANSQETQYF.

The CDR3 region has the DNA TGTGCCACCAGCAGAGATCTTGCAGGGGGCGCCATCTATGGCTACACCTTC. Amino acid sequence: CATSRDLAGGAIYGYTF. The chain carries TRBV15 and TRBJ1-2, with 8 positions matching TRBD1. Germline V lookup: CDR1 LNHNV, CDR2 YYDKDF (reference sequence). The CDR3 totals 17 residues. Unmatched junction bases numbered 10, after V lost 0 bases and J lost 4 bases.

The gene calls are TRBV18 and TRBJ1-5, with D unclear. The CDR3 totals 17 residues. CDR1 and CDR2 (germline): KGHSH, LQKENI. V lost 1 base and J 3 bases, leaving 16 bases between the germline ends. The CDR3 is CASSPLALGIFNQPQHF. CDR3 coding DNA: TGTGCCAGCTCACCACTCGCTTTGGGAATCTTCAATCAGCCCCAGCATTTT.

This chain connects TRBV5-1 to TRBJ2-7; 7 bases are shared with TRBD1. Germline V lookup: CDR1 SGHRS, CDR2 YFSETQ. This CDR3 region has 14 residues. Unmatched junction bases numbered 8, after V lost 4 bases and J lost 4 bases. The CDR3 loop reads CASSLQGYGYEQYF. The CDR3 DNA reads TGCGCCAGCAGCCTACAGGGGTATGGTTACGAGCAGTACTTC.

V and J are TRBV19 and TRBJ2-7, with a possible D match to TRBD2 (5 bases). The CDR3 totals 14 residues. Germline V gene lookup returns CDR1 LNHDA and CDR2 SQIVND (reference sequence). V lost 5 bases and J lost 1, with 12 bases in between. This CDR3 is CASSPWRLSYEQYF. As DNA, the CDR3 is TGTGCCAGTAGTCCCTGGAGACTATCCTACGAGCAGTACTTC.

V and J are TRBV30 and TRBJ2-2; no firm D call. This CDR3 comprises 12 residues. CDR1 is GTSNPN and CDR2 is SVGIG in the germline V gene (reference sequence). V was cut by 2 bases and J by 6 bases, with 7 bases left in between. CDR3: CAWSIRAGELFF. The CDR3, as DNA: TGTGCCTGGAGTATTAGGGCCGGGGAGCTGTTTTTT.